Listed below are T cell receptor beta chains from one sample, sequenced in a study of T cell repertoires in cytomegalovirus infection. Using its own MiXCR run on the reads, TCRdb lists one record per CDR3 protein. The data contain hundreds of thousands of distinct CDR3 sequences, roughly 6.5% of them seen just once; the ten biggest clones take up under 7%. Material for sequencing was PBMCs. These receptors came from a human donor in good health (CMV status not recorded). Some clones in this sample may be carry-over from other donors' samples. Both conserved end residues are part of each CDR3. A D gene is named only where the DNA matches it firmly. Expanded clones are given a class, and other clones once, few, many or no size at all.

CASSFLKGQGAFTEAFF,TGTGCCAGCAGTTTCTTAAAGGGACAGGGGGCGTTCACTGAAGCTTTCTTT,TRBJ1-1,TRBD1,few,TRBV28
CASSLVGTGNTEAFF,TGTGCCAGCAGCTTAGTGGGGACAGGGAACACTGAAGCTTTCTTT,TRBJ1-1,TRBD1,many,TRBV7-2
CASSPSGTSEQYF,TGTGCCAGCAGCCCGTCGGGAACTTCTGAGCAGTATTTT,TRBJ2-3,.,many,TRBV7-2
CASSQESRGVGEQFF,TGCGCCAGCAGCCAAGAAAGTCGGGGAGTCGGTGAGCAGTTCTTC,TRBJ2-1,.,many,TRBV4-3
CASSLKLAASGVYNEQFF,TGTGCCAGCAGCTTAAAACTAGCGGCTAGCGGGGTCTACAATGAGCAGTTCTTC,TRBJ2-1,TRBD2,.,TRBV5-6
CSAIQTPEAFF,TGCAGTGCTATCCAGACGCCTGAAGCTTTCTTT,TRBJ1-1,.,many,TRBV20-1
CASSSGGETQYF,TGTGCCAGCAGCTCGGGGGGGGAGACCCAGTACTTC,TRBJ2-5,TRBD2,many,TRBV7-7
CASGLAGGQETQYF,TGCGCCAGCGGACTAGCGGGGGGCCAAGAGACCCAGTACTTC,TRBJ2-5,TRBD2,many,TRBV5-1
CASSLRGEKLFF,TGTGCCAGCAGCCTGCGTGGGGAAAAACTGTTTTTT,TRBJ1-4,.,many,TRBV6-1
CASRLNRVMNTEAFF,TGTGCCAGCAGACTGAACAGAGTCATGAACACTGAAGCTTTCTTT,TRBJ1-1,.,many,TRBV6-2/TRBV6-3
CASSLLRKAGQIIETQYF,TGTGCCAGCAGTTTATTACGTAAGGCTGGTCAGATTATAGAGACCCAGTACTTC,TRBJ2-5,.,few,TRBV28
CASSFEGNTIYF,TGTGCCAGCAGCTTCGAGGGAAACACCATATATTTT,TRBJ1-3,.,many,TRBV7-9
CAISDRGDTQYF,TGTGCCATCAGTGATAGAGGAGATACGCAGTATTTT,TRBJ2-3,.,many,TRBV10-3
CASSLEVGNTIYF,TGTGCCAGCAGCTTAGAGGTCGGAAACACCATATATTTT,TRBJ1-3,.,many,TRBV7-2
CASGIDTQYF,TGTGCCAGTGGGATAGATACGCAGTATTTT,TRBJ2-3,.,many,TRBV19
CASRKGWTSGSEAFF,TGTGCCAGCAGGAAAGGCTGGACATCCGGCAGCGAAGCTTTCTTT,TRBJ1-1,.,many,TRBV6-2/TRBV6-3
CAIGGDRGRPNYGYTF,TGTGCCATCGGAGGGGACAGGGGGCGGCCAAACTATGGCTACACCTTC,TRBJ1-2,TRBD1,many,TRBV10-3
CASSLVGGFQHF,TGTGCCAGCAGCTTAGTCGGCGGGTTCCAGCATTTT,TRBJ1-5,.,many,TRBV7-2